This T cell receptor beta chain was recorded in a study of cytomegalovirus exposure and HLA in healthy donors. The V gene lost 1 base and the J gene lost 3 bases, with 13 bases spanning the gap. The V gene's germline CDR1 is SGHDT and CDR2 YYEEEE. CDR3 length equals 15 residues. TCRdb keeps only in-frame clones here, not all; method: immunoSEQ multiplex PCR. The sample carries 150,000 to 200,000 clones, around 87% recorded once. Sequencing used PBMCs. The receptor comes from a woman in her twenties or thirties in good health and CMV-seronegative. The J gene is TRBJ2-5, the V gene TRBV5-6; D call uncertain. CDR3 sequence: CASSLLQSNKETQYF. CDR3 DNA sequence: TGTGCCAGCAGCTTGCTGCAGTCAAACAAAGAGACCCAGTACTTC.